The TCR beta chain described here comes from a study of blood T cell repertoires in COVID-19 (dated by TCRdb to 2018 to 2020). Regarding the research as a whole: Collaborator samples came from the United States, Italy and Spain and covered acute and convalescent phases of COVID-19. The samples were drawn from the first 160 participants of the ongoing ImmuneRACE study and from 1,254 subjects provided by 6 global collaborators. The prospective study material was composed of cDNA or gDNA derived from T cells, B-cell-depleted T cells, or PBMCs. HLA class I and class II types, where available, came from metadata supplied by the sample provider rather than from assay-based typing. Deeply sampled blood TCRbeta repertoires from subjects exposed to, actively infected with, or recovered from COVID-19 were included in the dataset. The repertoires were made available in a free public database intended to serve as a resource for research on the immune response to SARS-CoV-2. Nearly every sample came with metadata listing a de-identified subject ID, COVID-19 status, age in years and sex. General conclusions and limits of the study: The quantity of clinical and demographic metadata differed by source and by participant and was supplied without curation.

Regarding this clone: Its recognized antigen is unknown. No base qualities exist here, and no much larger clone lies one base off it.

TCRbeta CDR3 regions were amplified from genomic DNA by means of the immunoSEQ Assay, a bias-controlled multiplex PCR. On the study's bioinformatics: Within the assay, amplification of reference gene primers was used to estimate how many nucleated cells each sample contained. To quantify the absolute abundance of each unique TCRbeta CDR3 rearrangement, sequence reads were collapsed and filtered. Productive Simpson clonality was computed per sample as the square root of Simpson's diversity index over productive rearrangements. TCRdb limited this immuneACCESS table to in-frame rearrangements with V and J called. A share of clones is missing; checked studies link under half to unresolved V genes, and the rest is unexplained. Clonal size and the V and J genes are those of that table, whereas D and trimming came from the DNA. Here the sample has under 150,000 clones; 77% occur a single time. Around 18% of the sample is in the top ten clones.

The CDR3 starts with the cysteine, ends with the phenylalanine, and has 13 residues. Only the CDR3 part of the read is kept: 39 bases, read in frame from the first base. Sequences SGHNT (CDR1) and YYREEE (CDR2) are obtained from the germline V gene (reference sequence). Germline trimming amounts to 4 bases on V and 2 bases on J, with 2 as the count of junction bases outside the gene matches. Each collaborating institution followed its own protocols to collect whole blood in K2EDTA tubes. For TCRbeta analysis, collaborators shipped samples in one of three forms: frozen whole blood, isolated PBMCs, or DNA extracted from either of those sample types.

The sequence is built from TRBV5-4 and TRBJ1-2; 7 bases in the middle match TRBD1. Specimen: peripheral blood. The TCR comes from an elderly man with acute or convalescent COVID-19. The bases are TGTGCCAGCAGCAAGGGACAGAACTATGGCTACACCTTC. It specifies CASSKGQNYGYTF.